The 4 T cell receptor beta chains below all came from one sample that was sequenced in a study of PD-L1 blockade in urothelial cancer (TCRdb year 2017). The time point label for this specimen denotes: pretreatment peripheral blood. Libraries came from the immunoSEQ multiplex PCR assay. Not all clones reach the TCRdb copy of this immuneACCESS table, which keeps in-frame sequences only. Checked studies attribute under half of the gap to unresolved V genes and leave the rest unexplained. This sample is represented by 55,000 to 75,000 clones; around four fifths of them were singletons. The ten largest clones add up to roughly 1.5% of the sample. The sample consisted of PBMCs, taken around atezolizumab (anti-PD-L1) treatment. All receptors come from a man between 70 and 80 years old with urothelial cancer.

The chain has TRBV13 and TRBJ1-3; D is undetermined. With 0 bases removed from V and 0 bases from J, the gap between germline ends came to 12 bases. CDR3 length: 17 amino acids. From germline, CDR1 is PRHDT and CDR2 FYEKMQ (reference sequence). The CDR3 region has the DNA TGTGCCAGCAGCTTAGGCCGGAGCCTAGGCTCTGGAAACACCATATATTTT. It encodes CASSLGRSLGSGNTIYF.

The chain employs TRBV29-1 and TRBJ2-5, with a weak D call TRBD1 (5 bases). Germline values: CDR1 SQVTM, CDR2 ANQGSEA. The V end lost 5 bases, the J end lost 1 base, and 11 bases lay between the germline ends. The CDR3 extends over 13 amino acids. CDR3 bases: TGCAGCGTTCGAGCCCAGGGCCAAGAGACCCAGTACTTC. This codes for CSVRAQGQETQYF.

The chain joins TRBV4-2 to TRBJ1-1; D may be TRBD1 (6 bases). Germline values: CDR1 LGHNA, CDR2 YNFKEQ. This CDR3 region has 14 residues. Trimming stripped 2 bases from V and 4 bases from J, with 11 bases between. The CDR3 region is CASSQHGTITEAFF. The CDR3 coding sequence is TGTGCCAGCAGCCAACATGGGACAATCACTGAAGCTTTCTTT.

V and J are TRBV5-1 and TRBJ2-1, with 12 bases matching TRBD2. V dropped 4 bases and J dropped 4; count of bases not matched to a gene: 6. This CDR3 region has 16 residues. From germline, CDR1 is SGHRS and CDR2 YFSETQ. CDR3 nucleotide sequence: TGCGCCAGCAGCCCGCGACTAGCGGGAGTTTACAATGAGCAGTTCTTC. It yields the protein CASSPRLAGVYNEQFF. Using reference TRBV5-1 and TRBJ2-1 for the parts outside the CDR3, the full variable domain is KAGVTQTPRYLIKTRGQQVTLSCSPISGHRSVSWYQQTPGQGLQFLFEYFSETQRNKGNFPGRFSGRQFSNSRSEMNVSTLELGDSALYLCASSPRLAGVYNEQFFGPGTRLTVL.